This T cell receptor beta chain derives from a study of cytomegalovirus exposure and HLA in healthy donors. Study outcomes and limitations: In vitro checks showed that three CMV-associated chains really do target CMV antigens. The classifier reportedly diagnosed cytomegalovirus status with high specificity and sensitivity. According to the study, 160 or so TCR beta chains were cytomegalovirus-associated.

As for this clone: The antigen is not known.

Sequenced by immunoSEQ multiplex PCR; TCRdb stores in-frame clones only, minus some. The sample yields 250,000 or so clones, roughly 87% seen once. This TCR was recovered from a young man in good health and CMV-seropositive. The sample was PBMCs.

The CDR3 region is CAWEFGRTFNYGYTF. The CDR3 region has the DNA TGTGCCTGGGAGTTCGGACGGACGTTTAACTATGGCTACACCTTC. The chain carries TRBV30 and TRBJ1-2; D uncertain. Germline CDR1 GTSNPN, CDR2 SVGIG (reference sequence). The CDR3 loop spans 15 amino acids. Trimming pared 5 bases from V and 1 base from J, leaving 17 bases between.